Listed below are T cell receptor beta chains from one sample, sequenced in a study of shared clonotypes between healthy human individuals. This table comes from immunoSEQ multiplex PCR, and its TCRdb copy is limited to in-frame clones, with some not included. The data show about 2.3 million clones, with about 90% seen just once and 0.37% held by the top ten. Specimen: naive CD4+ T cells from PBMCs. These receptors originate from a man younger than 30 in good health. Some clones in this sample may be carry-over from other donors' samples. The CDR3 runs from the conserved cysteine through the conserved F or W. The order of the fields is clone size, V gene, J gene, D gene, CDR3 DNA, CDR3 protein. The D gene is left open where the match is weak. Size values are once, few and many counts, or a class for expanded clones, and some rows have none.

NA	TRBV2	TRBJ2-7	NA	TGTGCCAGCAGAGAAGGCAGATTCTACGAGCAGTACTTC	CASREGRFYEQYF
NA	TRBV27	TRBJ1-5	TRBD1	TGTGCCAGCAGCCACAGGGGGGGTCAGCCCCAGCATTTT	CASSHRGGQPQHF
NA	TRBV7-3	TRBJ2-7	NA	TGTGCCAGCAGCCTGATGGGGGGCAACACCTACGAGCAGTACTTC	CASSLMGGNTYEQYF
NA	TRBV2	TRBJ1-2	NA	TGTGCCAGCGGGTCTGCAGCAACGGTTCTGGGCTACACCTTC	CASGSAATVLGYTF
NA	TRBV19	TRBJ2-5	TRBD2	TGTGCCAGTAGTTTGGGACTAGCGGGAGGTGAGACCCAGTACTTC	CASSLGLAGGETQYF
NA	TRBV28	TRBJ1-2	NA	TGTGCCAGCAGTGTGGTTTCAGTCGACCTAAACTATGGCTACACCTTC	CASSVVSVDLNYGYTF
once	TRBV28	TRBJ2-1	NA	TGTGCCAGCAGTTTTGCGGGTACCCCGCGGGAGCAGTTCTTC	CASSFAGTPREQFF
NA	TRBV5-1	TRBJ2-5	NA	TGCGCCAGCAGCTTCCTTAGCGCCCAAGAGACCCAGTACTTC	CASSFLSAQETQYF
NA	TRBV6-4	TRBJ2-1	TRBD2	TGTGCCAGCAGCCCGTCCGGACTAGCGGGAGGAAGGGAGCAGTTCTTC	CASSPSGLAGGREQFF
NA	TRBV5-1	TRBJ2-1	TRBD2	TGCGCCAGCAGCTTGGCCATAGCGGGAGGGGGCGAGCAGTTCTTC	CASSLAIAGGGEQFF
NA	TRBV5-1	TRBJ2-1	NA	TGCGCCAGCAGCTTGGGGACCTTCACTACCTACAATGAGCAGTTCTTC	CASSLGTFTTYNEQFF
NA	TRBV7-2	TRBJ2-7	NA	TGTGCCAGCAGCTTAGCGCTGGGGCCTGGGGAGCAGTACTTC	CASSLALGPGEQYF
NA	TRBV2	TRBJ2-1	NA	TGTGCCAGCAGGCACTCCGAGGGCTACAATGAGCAGTTCTTC	CASRHSEGYNEQFF
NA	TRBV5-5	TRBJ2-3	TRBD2	TGTGCCAGCACCAACTTAGGGACTAGACGGGCAGATACGCAGTATTTT	CASTNLGTRRADTQYF
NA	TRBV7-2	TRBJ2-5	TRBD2	TGTGCCAGCAGCTTAACGGGAGGGCTAGAGACCCAGTACTTC	CASSLTGGLETQYF
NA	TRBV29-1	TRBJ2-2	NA	TGCAGCGCCCGTCGAGGGGGGGCCGGGGAGCTGTTTTTT	CSARRGGAGELFF
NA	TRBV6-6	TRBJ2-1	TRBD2	TGTGCCAGCACCCGTTTCGCGACTAGCGGAAAAAAGGAGGAGTTCTTC	CASTRFATSGKKEEFF
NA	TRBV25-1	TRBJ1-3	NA	TGTGCCAGCAGTAGTTATCAGAGTTTTCAATCTGGAAACACCATATATTTT	CASSSYQSFQSGNTIYF
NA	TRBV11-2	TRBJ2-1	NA	TGTGCCAGCAGCTTACGCCGGGACGGAAGCAATGAGCAGTTCTTC	CASSLRRDGSNEQFF
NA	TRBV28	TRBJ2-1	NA	TGTGCCAGCTTGCTACGTCTGGGCGGCCCCGACAATGAGCAGTTCTTC	CASLLRLGGPDNEQFF
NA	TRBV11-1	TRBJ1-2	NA	TGTGCCAGCAGCTTAGATGTTTATCGGTTAGACGGATCCCACTATGGCTACACCTTC	CASSLDVYRLDGSHYGYTF
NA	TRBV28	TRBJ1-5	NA	TGTGCCAGCAGGCGGGGTACGGGGAATCAGCCCCAGCATTTT	CASRRGTGNQPQHF
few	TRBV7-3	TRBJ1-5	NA	TGTGCCAGCAGCTTAGGGGTCGGGGAGCCCCAGCATTTT	CASSLGVGEPQHF
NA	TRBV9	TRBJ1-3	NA	TGTGCCAGCAGCATAGAGGGCAGTCGTGGAAACACCATATATTTT	CASSIEGSRGNTIYF